The clone carrying this T cell receptor beta chain has just one count. After removal of 4 bases from V and 8 bases from J, the junction contained 4 bases not matched to a gene. This CDR3 is 13 amino acids long. Per the germline V gene, CDR1 is LNHDA and CDR2 is SQIVND (reference sequence). Clones were sequenced by immunoSEQ multiplex PCR, and TCRdb holds only the in-frame ones, with some missing. The sample carries about 250,000 clones, 86% recorded once. These data belong to a study of blood T cell repertoires in COVID-19. Study information: The United States, Italy and Spain supplied acute and convalescent COVID-19 samples. Sample material is recorded as cDNA or gDNA derived from T cells, B-cell-depleted T cells, or PBMCs.

The V and J genes are TRBV19 and TRBJ1-2, with 10 bases aligning to TRBD1. The clonotype was recovered from a woman in her 30s with active or convalescent COVID-19. The sample comprised peripheral blood. In DNA, the CDR3 is TGTGCCAGTAGTACGGGACAGGGGTGGGGCTACACCTTC. This sequence encodes CASSTGQGWGYTF.